This T cell receptor beta chain was sequenced for a study of cytomegalovirus exposure and HLA in healthy donors. Study outcomes and limitations: As immune exposure information, only CMV serostatus was available. Approximately 17,000 TCR beta sequences were associated with HLA alleles at 0.05 false discovery rate in a later analysis.

PCR used 60 Vbeta primers and 13 Jbeta primers. Using immunoSEQ multiplex PCR, the repertoire was profiled, and TCRdb retains in-frame clones only, with some absent. The table includes about 200,000 clones, 75% to 85% detected once. Note on this clone: What it binds is not known.

This clonotype originated in a woman in her forties or fifties in good health and CMV-seronegative. What was sequenced was PBMCs.

CDR3 region: CASSLEARVTDTQYF. The CDR3 DNA reads as TGCGCCAGCAGCTTGGAGGCCAGGGTGACAGATACGCAGTATTTT. The chain is built from TRBV5-1 and TRBJ2-3, with a possible D match to TRBD1 (5 bases). V lost 0 bases to trimming and J lost 3 bases, with 11 bases between them. This CDR3 has 15 amino acids. CDR1 is SGHRS and CDR2 is YFSETQ in the germline V gene.